This T cell receptor beta chain derives from a study of T cell responses to AZD1222 COVID-19 vaccine. The CDR3 totals 15 residues. Trimming left V 6 bases short and J 5 bases short, with 14 bases between. In germline, CDR1 is SNHLY, CDR2 FYNNEI. Notes on this clone: The antigen is not known.

The study, taken as a whole, reports: Repertoire sampling occurred only after the peak T cell response. Rises in breadth and depth of Spike-specific TCRs came after two AZD1222 doses. The sample set comprised mostly white British donors with more females, and clonal diversity was possibly underestimated.

Profiled with immunoSEQ multiplex PCR; TCRdb holds only in-frame clones, not every one. The sample carries 120,000 or so clones, roughly four fifths recorded once. The source was peripheral blood, collected on day 0 of AZD1222 vaccination. The TCR originated in an adult in good health. The V gene is TRBV2, the J gene TRBJ1-6; the D gene is possibly TRBD1 (6 bases). The CDR3 protein is CASRGSGQDNSPLHF. Written as DNA, the CDR3 is TGTGCCAGCAGGGGCTCGGGACAAGATAATTCACCCCTCCACTTT.